Sequencing of this T cell receptor (beta chain) was carried out in a study of blood T cell repertoires in COVID-19 (dated by TCRdb to 2019 to 2021). In terms of the full investigation: Samples covering the acute and convalescent phases of COVID-19 were provided by collaborators in the United States, Italy and Spain. Samples were obtained from the ongoing ImmuneRACE study (first 160 participants) and from over 1,000 subjects provided by 6 global collaborators. A de-identified subject ID, COVID-19 status, age in years and sex were almost always included in the sample metadata. Where available, HLA class I and class II types were obtained from metadata supplied by the sample provider rather than from assay-based typing. Subjects who had been exposed to COVID-19, were actively infected with it, or had recovered from it provided the deeply sampled blood TCRbeta repertoires that made up the dataset. The repertoires were released in a freely available public database meant as a resource for research on the immune response to SARS-CoV-2. The prospective study material was composed of cDNA or gDNA derived from T cells, B-cell-depleted T cells, or PBMCs. Overall results and qualifications from the work: How much clinical and demographic metadata was included differed by source and by participant, and the metadata was provided uncurated.

The collaborating institutions used their own protocols to collect whole blood in K2EDTA tubes. For TCRbeta analysis, collaborators shipped samples in one of three forms: frozen whole blood, isolated PBMCs, or DNA extracted from either of those sample types. TCRbeta CDR3 regions were amplified from genomic DNA by means of the immunoSEQ Assay, a bias-controlled multiplex PCR. In the paper's pipeline: Nucleated cell counts per sample were estimated from amplification of reference gene primers within the assay. To quantify the absolute abundance of each unique TCRbeta CDR3 rearrangement, sequence reads were collapsed and filtered. For each sample, productive Simpson clonality was calculated as the square root of Simpson's diversity index over productive rearrangements. Sourced from immuneACCESS, this table was stored by TCRdb with only in-frame sequences that have V and J called. A share of the clones is absent; for the studies checked, an unresolved V gene accounts for under half, and the remainder has no known explanation. The V and J calls and clone size are taken from that table; D and trimming were inferred from the DNA. The sample table contains some 96,000 clones; only one count was recorded for around 78% of them. Roughly 11% of the sample is in the top ten clones.

With respect to this clone: Its antigen has not been determined. No per-base quality is available; no much larger clone lies one base away.

Trimmed from V: 6 bases; trimmed from J: 6 bases; junction bases lacking a gene match: 11. Taken from cysteine to phenylalanine, the CDR3 has 15 residues. The DNA shown is the 45-base CDR3, in frame from base 1. From a lookup of the germline V gene, CDR1 and CDR2 are MDHEN and SYDVKM. Specimen: peripheral blood. The clonotype was recovered from a human donor in a cohort sampled during active COVID-19. Recombination joined TRBV28 with TRBJ2-1, with 7 central nucleotides matching TRBD2. The sequence in DNA is TGTGCCAGCAGCTCCTCTAGCGGCGCCCGCAATGAGCAGTTCTTC. Its protein product is CASSSSSGARNEQFF.